The TCR beta chain under discussion was sequenced for a study of cytomegalovirus exposure and HLA in healthy donors. The donors were members of the validation cohort comprising about 130 subjects, separate from the approximately 670-subject first cohort. Whole-study results and caveats: Listed as cytomegalovirus-associated were 150 or so TCR beta chains. According to a later analysis, TCR clusters from the first cohort tended to co-occur in the 120 or so validation repertoires. CMV antigen specificity was confirmed in vitro for a few CMV-associated chains.

Regarding this clone: The antigen remains unidentified.

Data came from immunoSEQ multiplex PCR; TCRdb stores just in-frame clones and leaves some out. The data show 150,000 to 160,000 clones, with about 86% seen just once and around 2.1% held by the top ten. The length of the CDR3 is 14 residues. The V gene's germline CDR1 is MNHEY and CDR2 SVGAGI. V was cut by 6 bases and J by 6 bases, with 12 bases left in between. The source is a human donor in good health. This chain uses TRBV6-5 with TRBJ1-6, with D maybe TRBD1 (5 bases). Sample: PBMCs. CDR3 in DNA: TGTGCCAGCAGCAGCCAGGGCCCTAATTCACCCCTCCACTTT. Protein: CASSSQGPNSPLHF.